The next 25 T cell receptor beta chains were all read from a single sample in a study of T cells in Graves' hyperthyroidism and ophthalmopathy. Authors of the study amplified TCR beta CDR3 regions from RNA transcripts. HTBI primers were used for first-round RT-PCR of the TCR CDR3. TCRdb processed the multiplex PCR reads anew with MiXCR; each CDR3 protein has one entry. Of about 250,000 distinct CDR3 sequences listed, around 22% are singletons. The sample comprised blood. The receptors stem from a man in his thirties or forties with Graves' ophthalmopathy.

This clonotype was recorded a few times. This rearrangement joins TRBV5-1 to TRBJ2-1; the D gene is possibly TRBD2 (6 bases). This CDR3 comprises 15 residues. The V gene's germline CDR1 is SGHRS and CDR2 YFSETQ. Trimming removed 5 bases from V and 0 bases from J, with 12 bases in between. The CDR3 protein is CASSSGGSSYNEQFF. Here the CDR3 DNA reads TGCGCCAGCAGTTCCGGAGGGAGCTCCTACAATGAGCAGTTCTTC.

This clonotype was seen more than once but under ten times. CDR3 bases: TGTGCCAGCAGCTTAACGGGAGGGCTGGGCTCCTACGAGCAGTACTTC. This codes for CASSLTGGLGSYEQYF. V gene TRBV7-3 combines with J gene TRBJ2-7, with 7 bases that match TRBD2. V lost 0 bases and J lost 0; bases outside the gene matches: 5. CDR3 length: 16 residues. Germline V gene data show CDR1 as SGHTA and CDR2 as FQGTGA.

The chain employs TRBV27 and TRBJ1-5; D unresolved. Germline V gene sequence: CDR1 MNHEY, CDR2 SMNVEV (reference sequence). V was shortened by 3 bases and J by 6 bases, with 12 bases between the two germline ends. The CDR3 runs to 14 residues. CDR3 amino acids: CASSLSGISQPQHF. CDR3 coding DNA: TGTGCCAGCAGTTTGTCGGGGATAAGTCAGCCCCAGCATTTT.

As regards this clonotype: This may arise from a read error, as a much more abundant clone is one base away. The rearrangement uses TRBV5-1 and TRBJ2-1; 7 nucleotides align to TRBD2. The CDR3 length is 17 residues. From germline, CDR1 is SGHRS and CDR2 YFSETQ. The V segment lost 0 bases and the J segment 4 bases; nucleotides outside the gene matches: 10. For the CDR3, the DNA is TGCGCCAGCAGCTTGGAGAGAGATGCGGGAGATTACAATGAGCAGTTCTTC. It specifies CASSLERDAGDYNEQFF. Drawing the rest from reference TRBV5-1 and TRBJ2-1, the complete variable domain is KAGVTQTPRYLIKTRGQQVTLSCSPISGHRSVSWYQQTPGQGLQFLFEYFSETQRNKGNFPGRFSGRQFSNSRSEMNVSTLELGDSALYLCASSLERDAGDYNEQFFGPGTRLTVL.

This clonotype showed up many times. The rearrangement uses TRBV11-2 and TRBJ2-7; tentative D call: TRBD1 (5 bases). The V and J ends lost 1 base and 4 bases respectively, with 8 bases between them. Per germline, CDR1 SGHAT and CDR2 FQNNGV. The CDR3 is 13 residues long. The CDR3 region is CASSLVGAYEQYF. The CDR3 DNA sequence: TGTGCCAGCAGCTTAGTTGGGGCTTACGAGCAGTACTTC.

This clonotype was observed a handful of times. CDR3 bases: TGTGCCAGCAGCCAAGTATCAGGGCTCACTGAAGCTTTCTTT. This translates into CASSQVSGLTEAFF. The V call is TRBV14, the J call TRBJ1-1; maybe TRBD1 (5 bases). The germline V and J ends were trimmed by 1 base and 4 bases, with 10 bases remaining between them. CDR1 and CDR2 from the germline V gene are SGHDN and FVKESK. The CDR3 extends over 14 amino acids.

The V gene is TRBV29-1, the J gene TRBJ1-2; 9 nucleotides align to TRBD1. Per germline, CDR1 SQVTM and CDR2 ANQGSEA. The CDR3 has 12 residues. Trimming removed 7 bases from V and 4 bases from J; junction bases left unmatched: 4. The CDR3 bases are TGCAGCGCCCTGGACAGGGGCTATGGCTACACCTTC. This encodes CSALDRGYGYTF.

This clonotype has ten or more counts. The CDR3 reads CASSLDTASTDTQYF. The CDR3 DNA is TGTGCCAGCAGCTTAGATACAGCGAGTACAGATACGCAGTATTTT. This sequence joins TRBV11-2 and TRBJ2-3; D remains unclear. Germline CDR1 SGHAT, CDR2 FQNNGV. The CDR3 covers 15 residues. Deletions cut 0 bases from V and 3 bases from J, with 10 bases between.

This chain uses TRBV5-8 with TRBJ2-2; 7 bases line up with TRBD1. Germline-derived CDR1 and CDR2 are SGHTS and YDEGEE. Unmatched junction bases numbered 8, after V lost 5 bases and J lost 4 bases. The CDR3 spans 15 residues. The CDR3 DNA follows: TGTGCCAGCAGGTGGGGGACAGTGAGCACCGGGGAGCTGTTTTTT. This translates into CASRWGTVSTGELFF.

CDR3 nucleotide sequence: TGTGCCAGCAGCCTAGACAGGGTTCCCAACGAGCAGTACTTC. Amino acid sequence: CASSLDRVPNEQYF. V usage is TRBV7-9 and J usage is TRBJ2-7; 7 nucleotides line up with TRBD1. There are 14 residues in the CDR3. Germline CDR1 reads SEHNR; CDR2 reads FQNEAQ (reference sequence). V shed 5 bases, J shed 5 bases, and the junction held 9 bases outside the gene matches.

J is TRBJ1-2 and V is TRBV6-1; no reliable D call. Trimming pared 7 bases from V and 5 bases from J, leaving 17 bases between. The CDR3 sequence is 14 residues long. Germline V gene lookup returns CDR1 MNHNS and CDR2 SASEGT. Here the CDR3 DNA reads TGTGCCAGCAAAGGCGGAACAGTAGGTTATGGCTACACCTTC. Encoded protein: CASKGGTVGYGYTF.

This clonotype was counted only a few times. The chain links TRBV18 to TRBJ2-1, with TRBD2 matching over 10 bases. The V gene end was trimmed by 1 base and the J gene end by 7 bases; junction bases not matched to a gene: 10. The CDR3 spans 17 residues. The germline CDR1 and CDR2 sequences are KGHSH and LQKENI. CDR3 in DNA: TGTGCCAGCTCACCACGGGAGCTAGCGGGAGTAAGGAATGAGCAGTTCTTC. As protein: CASSPRELAGVRNEQFF.

This clonotype was picked up a small number of times. The chain combines TRBV29-1 with TRBJ1-2; perhaps TRBD1 as D (5 bases). Germline loops: CDR1 SQVTM, CDR2 ANQGSEA. Trimming removed 4 bases from V and 7 bases from J, with 10 bases in between. The CDR3 covers 11 residues. CDR3 DNA: TGCAGCGTTGCGTCTGGGGCTGGCTACACCTTC. Encoded protein: CSVASGAGYTF.

This clonotype was picked up a small number of times. The rearrangement joins TRBV20-1 to TRBJ2-3, with 14 bases matching TRBD2. The CDR3 spans 17 residues. The germline gives CDR1 DFQATT, CDR2 SNEGSKA (reference sequence). Trimming removed 4 bases from V and 2 bases from J; junction bases left unmatched: 8. CDR3 amino acids: CSAKGLAGDINTDTQYF. The CDR3 coding sequence is TGCAGTGCTAAGGGACTAGCGGGAGATATCAACACAGATACGCAGTATTTT.

The rearrangement joins TRBV7-9 to TRBJ1-2; the match to TRBD1 covers 7 bases. The ends lost 0 bases at V and 4 bases at J; junction bases unmatched: 2. Per the germline V gene, CDR1 is SEHNR and CDR2 is FQNEAQ (reference sequence). The CDR3 is 14 amino acids. In DNA form, the CDR3 reads TGTGCCAGCAGCTTAGCGAGGGACAGCTATGGCTACACCTTC. Amino acids: CASSLARDSYGYTF.

This clonotype has only a few counts. This chain uses TRBV12-3 or TRBV12-4 with TRBJ2-3; D uncertain. CDR3 size: 14 residues. V was shortened by 5 bases and J by 5 bases, with 14 bases between the two germline ends. For the CDR3, the DNA is TGTGCCAGCAGTCGGCCAACACCACGAGATACGCAGTATTTT. Translated, it gives CASSRPTPRDTQYF.

This chain links TRBV20-1 with TRBJ2-3, with a possible D match to TRBD2 (5 bases). This CDR3 region has 12 residues. With 3 bases removed from V and 3 bases from J, the gap between germline ends came to 7 bases. Germline assignment: CDR1 DFQATT and CDR2 SNEGSKA (reference sequence). CDR3 residues: CSASPGTDTQYF. The CDR3 nucleotides read TGCAGTGCTAGCCCGGGGACAGATACGCAGTATTTT.

This clonotype was counted ten times or more. The rearrangement uses TRBV6-1 and TRBJ2-7, with D perhaps TRBD1 (5 bases). This CDR3 has 12 residues. Trimming removed 5 bases from V and 9 bases from J, with 14 bases in between. CDR1 and CDR2 (germline): MNHNS, SASEGT. CDR3 loop: CASSFQGLGQYF. The CDR3 bases are TGTGCCAGCAGTTTTCAGGGATTAGGGCAGTACTTC.

This clonotype was detected ten times or more. The chain combines TRBV28 with TRBJ2-7; D is unclear. CDR3 length equals 13 residues. Looked up from germline, CDR1 is MDHEN and CDR2 is SYDVKM. Trimming removed 4 bases from V and 2 bases from J, with 9 bases in between. CDR3 in amino acids: CASSSTGPYEQYF. The DNA for the CDR3 is TGTGCCAGCAGTTCCACCGGGCCCTACGAGCAGTACTTC.

The gene calls are TRBV25-1 and TRBJ2-5, with D perhaps being TRBD1 or TRBD2 (5 bases each). In germline, CDR1 is MGHDK, CDR2 SYGVNS. Trimming took 4 bases from V and 4 from J, leaving 10 bases between them. CDR3 length equals 13 residues. This chain's CDR3 is CASSAGAGETQYF. The CDR3 DNA sequence: TGTGCCAGCAGTGCCGGGGCCGGAGAGACCCAGTACTTC.

About this clonotype itself: One end of the junction does not line up with germline, which may come from a read error. The chain employs TRBV9 and TRBJ2-2, with D possibly matching TRBD2 (6 bases). CDR3 size: 15 residues. Per germline, CDR1 SGDLS and CDR2 YYNGEE. CDR3 coding DNA: TGTGCCAGCAGCGTAGACCCCACGCTGACCGGGGGGCTGTTTTTT. Translating it yields CASSVDPTLTGGLFF. The variable domain in full, completed from reference TRBV9 and TRBJ2-2, reads DSGVTQTPKHLITATGQRVTLRCSPRSGDLSVYWYQQSLDQGLQFLIQYYNGEERAKGNILERFSAQQFPDLHSELNLSSLELGDSALYFCASSVDPTLTGGLFFGEGSRLTVL.

This clonotype was observed many times. This chain links TRBV28 with TRBJ2-7, with 13 bases aligning to TRBD2. Germline CDR1 is MDHEN and CDR2 is SYDVKM. The junction had 11 bases not matched to a gene; V was cut back by 9 bases and J by 3 bases. This CDR3 region has 16 residues. This CDR3 reads CASTSGRVHGGYEQYF. The CDR3 DNA reads TGTGCCAGTACTAGCGGGAGGGTGCATGGAGGCTACGAGCAGTACTTC. The full variable domain, its missing parts supplied by reference TRBV28 and TRBJ2-7, is DVKVTQSSRYLVKRTGEKVFLECVQDMDHENMFWYRQDPGLGLRLIYFSYDVKMKEKGDIPEGYSVSREKKERFSLILESASTNQTSMYLCASTSGRVHGGYEQYFGPGTRLTVT.

This clonotype was seen at least ten times. The V call is TRBV11-3, the J call TRBJ2-1; 8 bases align to TRBD2. Germline V CDR1 and CDR2: SGHNT, YENEEA. The J segment lost 0 bases and the V segment lost 5 bases, leaving 3 bases of the junction unmatched. This CDR3 has 15 amino acids. This CDR3 reads CASSPGTSSYNEQFF. The CDR3 nucleotides are TGTGCCAGCAGCCCCGGGACTAGCTCCTACAATGAGCAGTTCTTC.

The chain carries TRBV5-1 and TRBJ2-5; no reliable D call. Between the trimmed V and J ends, which lost 6 bases and 7 bases, there was a span of 7 bases. This CDR3 has 10 residues. The germline V gene encodes CDR1 SGHRS and CDR2 YFSETQ. In nucleotides, the CDR3 is TGCGCCAGCACCCCCCGGACCCAGTACTTC. Protein product: CASTPRTQYF.

The chain employs TRBV24-1 and TRBJ2-1, with a weak D call TRBD1 (6 bases). Germline assignment: CDR1 KGHDR and CDR2 SFDVKD. The CDR3 loop spans 16 amino acids. Trimming took 3 bases from V and 4 from J, leaving 15 bases between them. The CDR3 protein is CATSDPSGQDYNEQFF. As DNA, the CDR3 is TGTGCCACCAGTGATCCCTCGGGACAAGATTACAATGAGCAGTTCTTC.